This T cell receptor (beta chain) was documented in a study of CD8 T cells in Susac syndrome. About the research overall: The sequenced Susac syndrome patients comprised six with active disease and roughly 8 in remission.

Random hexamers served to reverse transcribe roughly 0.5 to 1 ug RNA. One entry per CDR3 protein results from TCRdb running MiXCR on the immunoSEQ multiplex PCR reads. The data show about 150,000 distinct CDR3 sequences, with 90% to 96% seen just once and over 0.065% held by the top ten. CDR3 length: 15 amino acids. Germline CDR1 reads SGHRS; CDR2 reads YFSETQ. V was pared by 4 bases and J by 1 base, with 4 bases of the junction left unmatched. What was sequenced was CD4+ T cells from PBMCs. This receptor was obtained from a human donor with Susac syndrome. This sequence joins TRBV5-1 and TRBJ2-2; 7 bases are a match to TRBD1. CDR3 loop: CASSTRTGNTGELFF. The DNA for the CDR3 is TGCGCCAGCAGCACAAGGACAGGGAACACCGGGGAGCTGTTTTTT. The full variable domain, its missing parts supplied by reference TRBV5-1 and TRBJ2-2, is KAGVTQTPRYLIKTRGQQVTLSCSPISGHRSVSWYQQTPGQGLQFLFEYFSETQRNKGNFPGRFSGRQFSNSRSEMNVSTLELGDSALYLCASSTRTGNTGELFFGEGSRLTVL.